These T cell receptor beta chains were read from a single sample in a study of cytomegalovirus exposure and HLA in healthy donors. Only in-frame clones appear in the TCRdb table, and some are missing; sequencing was by immunoSEQ multiplex PCR. The profile shows about 130,000 clones, approximately 68% of them singletons. The material sequenced was PBMCs. The receptor source for this set is a man aged 30 to 45 in good health and CMV-seropositive. The CDR3 runs from the conserved cysteine through the conserved F or W. D genes are given only for firm matches. For some rows the clone size is stated as once, few or many, or as a class when expanded; others skip it.

cdr3_aa: CASSTGGTDTQYF; cdr3_nt: TGCGCCAGCAGCACGGGGGGGACAGATACGCAGTATTTT; clone_size: .; v_call: TRBV10-2; j_call: TRBJ2-3; d_call: TRBD2
cdr3_aa: CARRDSSPSGQPQHF; cdr3_nt: TGTGCCAGACGGGACAGCTCCCCGAGTGGTCAGCCCCAGCATTTT; clone_size: .; v_call: TRBV6-5; j_call: TRBJ1-5; d_call: TRBD1
cdr3_aa: CASSRDFDYEQYF; cdr3_nt: TGTGCCAGCAGTCGGGACTTTGACTACGAGCAGTACTTC; clone_size: once; v_call: TRBV27; j_call: TRBJ2-7; d_call: .
cdr3_aa: CATSRGGQGYEQYF; cdr3_nt: TGTGCCACCAGCAGAGGCGGACAGGGCTACGAGCAGTACTTC; clone_size: few; v_call: TRBV15; j_call: TRBJ2-7; d_call: TRBD1
cdr3_aa: CATSRGMGPQGDTQYF; cdr3_nt: TGTGCCACCAGCAGAGGAATGGGCCCACAGGGAGATACGCAGTATTTT; clone_size: .; v_call: TRBV15; j_call: TRBJ2-3; d_call: .
cdr3_aa: CASSLRTSATTDTQYF; cdr3_nt: TGTGCCAGCAGCTTGAGGACTAGCGCAACCACAGATACGCAGTATTTT; clone_size: .; v_call: TRBV5-4; j_call: TRBJ2-3; d_call: TRBD2
cdr3_aa: CASSQGGTSGSRETQYF; cdr3_nt: TGCGCCAGCAGCCAGGGTGGGACTAGCGGGAGCCGGGAGACCCAGTACTTC; clone_size: .; v_call: TRBV4-1; j_call: TRBJ2-5; d_call: TRBD2
cdr3_aa: CASSITPGPGAQYF; cdr3_nt: TGTGCCAGTAGTATCACCCCAGGGCCGGGGGCCCAGTACTTC; clone_size: .; v_call: TRBV19; j_call: TRBJ2-5; d_call: .
cdr3_aa: CASSAAGTASYEQYF; cdr3_nt: TGTGCCAGCAGCGCCGCCGGGACAGCATCCTACGAGCAGTACTTC; clone_size: few; v_call: TRBV9; j_call: TRBJ2-7; d_call: TRBD1
cdr3_aa: CASSPRAREDTQYF; cdr3_nt: TGTGCCAGCTCACCTCGGGCTCGGGAAGATACGCAGTATTTT; clone_size: .; v_call: TRBV18; j_call: TRBJ2-3; d_call: .
cdr3_aa: CATSRDRGNQPQHF; cdr3_nt: TGTGCCACCAGCAGAGATAGAGGAAATCAGCCCCAGCATTTT; clone_size: .; v_call: TRBV15; j_call: TRBJ1-5; d_call: .
cdr3_aa: CASSLSRRSKETQYF; cdr3_nt: TGTGCCAGCAGTTTATCTCGGAGATCTAAAGAGACCCAGTACTTC; clone_size: .; v_call: TRBV28; j_call: TRBJ2-5; d_call: .
cdr3_aa: CASSSGSGATDTQYF; cdr3_nt: TGTGCCAGCAGCTCAGGGTCAGGGGCCACAGATACGCAGTATTTT; clone_size: .; v_call: TRBV5-4; j_call: TRBJ2-3; d_call: .
cdr3_aa: CASMPTGGRRYEQYF; cdr3_nt: TGTGCCAGCATGCCTACGGGGGGGAGAAGGTACGAGCAGTACTTC; clone_size: few; v_call: TRBV6-5; j_call: TRBJ2-7; d_call: TRBD2
cdr3_aa: CASSLGASGGDEQFF; cdr3_nt: TGTGCCAGCAGCTTAGGAGCTAGCGGGGGGGATGAGCAGTTCTTC; clone_size: few; v_call: TRBV7-9; j_call: TRBJ2-1; d_call: TRBD2
cdr3_aa: CASSPSTRAYYGYTF; cdr3_nt: TGTGCCAGCTCACCATCTACCAGGGCGTACTATGGCTACACCTTC; clone_size: .; v_call: TRBV18; j_call: TRBJ1-2; d_call: .
cdr3_aa: CAGTSSGANVLTF; cdr3_nt: TGTGCCGGGACTAGTAGTGGGGCCAACGTCCTGACTTTC; clone_size: .; v_call: TRBV2; j_call: TRBJ2-6; d_call: TRBD2
cdr3_aa: CAISEGPGSNNEQFF; cdr3_nt: TGTGCCATCAGTGAGGGCCCAGGATCGAACAATGAGCAGTTCTTC; clone_size: .; v_call: TRBV10-3; j_call: TRBJ2-1; d_call: .
cdr3_aa: CASSLFSTDTQYF; cdr3_nt: TGTGCCAGCAGTTTATTCTCCACAGATACGCAGTATTTT; clone_size: .; v_call: TRBV28; j_call: TRBJ2-3; d_call: .
cdr3_aa: CASRRRDYTGELFF; cdr3_nt: TGTGCCAGCAGACGCCGGGACTACACCGGGGAGCTGTTTTTT; clone_size: .; v_call: TRBV7-2; j_call: TRBJ2-2; d_call: .
cdr3_aa: CAWTYDSPLHF; cdr3_nt: TGTGCCTGGACCTATGATTCACCCCTCCACTTT; clone_size: .; v_call: TRBV30; j_call: TRBJ1-6; d_call: .
cdr3_aa: CASSSRTSGRMLFF; cdr3_nt: TGTGCCAGCAGCTCGCGGACTAGCGGGAGGATGCTGTTCTTC; clone_size: .; v_call: TRBV7-2; j_call: TRBJ2-1; d_call: TRBD2
cdr3_aa: CASSFLQETQYF; cdr3_nt: TGCGCCAGCAGCTTCCTCCAAGAGACCCAGTACTTC; clone_size: .; v_call: TRBV5-1; j_call: TRBJ2-5; d_call: .
cdr3_aa: CASSPRGTGELGLFF; cdr3_nt: TGTGCCAGTAGTCCACGGGGGACAGGCGAACTGGGTTTGTTTTTT; clone_size: .; v_call: TRBV19; j_call: TRBJ1-4; d_call: TRBD1
cdr3_aa: CASSFSGSTDTQYF; cdr3_nt: TGTGCCAGCAGCTTTAGCGGGAGTACAGATACGCAGTATTTT; clone_size: .; v_call: TRBV5-4; j_call: TRBJ2-3; d_call: TRBD2
cdr3_aa: CASSGGTGGPYEQYF; cdr3_nt: TGCGCCAGCAGCGGGGGGACAGGGGGCCCCTACGAGCAGTACTTC; clone_size: .; v_call: TRBV5-1; j_call: TRBJ2-7; d_call: TRBD1
cdr3_aa: CASSQEGLAGVVTDTQYF; cdr3_nt: TGCGCCAGCAGCCAAGAGGGACTAGCGGGAGTAGTCACAGATACGCAGTATTTT; clone_size: .; v_call: TRBV4-3; j_call: TRBJ2-3; d_call: TRBD2
cdr3_aa: CASSPSSGANVLTF; cdr3_nt: TGTGCCAGCAGCCCCAGCTCTGGGGCCAACGTCCTGACTTTC; clone_size: .; v_call: TRBV5-4; j_call: TRBJ2-6; d_call: .
cdr3_aa: CASSADRLAGIYNEQFF; cdr3_nt: TGTGCCAGCAGCGCCGACCGACTAGCGGGGATCTACAATGAGCAGTTCTTC; clone_size: few; v_call: TRBV9; j_call: TRBJ2-1; d_call: TRBD2
cdr3_aa: CASSFGGGRYEQYF; cdr3_nt: TGTGCCAGCAGTTTTGGCGGAGGAAGATACGAGCAGTACTTC; clone_size: .; v_call: TRBV2; j_call: TRBJ2-7; d_call: .
cdr3_aa: CASSPDGGYGYTF; cdr3_nt: TGCGCCAGCAGCCCGGACGGGGGCTATGGCTACACCTTC; clone_size: .; v_call: TRBV5-1; j_call: TRBJ1-2; d_call: .
cdr3_aa: CASSPGRADNEQFF; cdr3_nt: TGTGCCAGCTCGCCCGGACGAGCGGACAATGAGCAGTTCTTC; clone_size: .; v_call: TRBV9; j_call: TRBJ2-1; d_call: .
cdr3_aa: CASSLQLAYEQYF; cdr3_nt: TGTGCCAGCAGCTTGCAACTCGCCTACGAGCAGTACTTC; clone_size: .; v_call: TRBV5-6; j_call: TRBJ2-7; d_call: .
cdr3_aa: CASSQVWGRVSTEAFF; cdr3_nt: TGTGCCAGCAGCCAAGTATGGGGGCGCGTTAGCACTGAAGCTTTCTTT; clone_size: few; v_call: TRBV4-2; j_call: TRBJ1-1; d_call: .
cdr3_aa: CASSPLRGGFYEQYF; cdr3_nt: TGTGCCAGCTCACCACTGAGGGGGGGGTTCTACGAGCAGTACTTC; clone_size: .; v_call: TRBV18; j_call: TRBJ2-7; d_call: .
cdr3_aa: CASSFGTEVSQYF; cdr3_nt: TGCGCCAGCAGCTTTGGGACTGAGGTGTCCCAGTACTTC; clone_size: .; v_call: TRBV5-1; j_call: TRBJ2-5; d_call: .
cdr3_aa: CASSDSLAGDHNEQFF; cdr3_nt: TGTGCCAGCAGTGACTCACTAGCGGGAGATCACAATGAGCAGTTCTTC; clone_size: .; v_call: TRBV6-4; j_call: TRBJ2-1; d_call: TRBD2
cdr3_aa: CASSLVWQVGGYTF; cdr3_nt: TGTGCCAGCAGCTTAGTCTGGCAGGTTGGTGGCTACACCTTC; clone_size: .; v_call: TRBV7-2; j_call: TRBJ1-2; d_call: .
cdr3_aa: CASSQTDNEKLFF; cdr3_nt: TGTGCCAGCAGCCAAACAGATAATGAAAAACTGTTTTTT; clone_size: .; v_call: TRBV14; j_call: TRBJ1-4; d_call: .
cdr3_aa: CASSLKTSGEYYEQYF; cdr3_nt: TGTGCCAGCAGTCTCAAGACTAGCGGAGAGTATTACGAGCAGTACTTC; clone_size: .; v_call: TRBV5-5; j_call: TRBJ2-7; d_call: TRBD2
cdr3_aa: CASTDREREGRETQYF; cdr3_nt: TGTGCCAGCACCGACAGGGAGCGGGAGGGCCGTGAGACCCAGTACTTC; clone_size: .; v_call: TRBV5-4; j_call: TRBJ2-5; d_call: TRBD2
cdr3_aa: CASSSGQGYEQYF; cdr3_nt: TGTGCCAGCAGCTCCGGACAGGGATACGAGCAGTACTTC; clone_size: .; v_call: TRBV11-3; j_call: TRBJ2-7; d_call: TRBD1
cdr3_aa: CASSGGTGGSEQYF; cdr3_nt: TGTGCCAGCAGTGGAGGGACAGGGGGCAGCGAGCAGTACTTC; clone_size: few; v_call: TRBV9; j_call: TRBJ2-7; d_call: TRBD1
cdr3_aa: CASSHRPENNQPQHF; cdr3_nt: TGTGCCAGCAGCCATAGACCGGAGAACAATCAGCCCCAGCATTTT; clone_size: many; v_call: TRBV4-2; j_call: TRBJ1-5; d_call: .
cdr3_aa: CASSLTPGQGPYGYTF; cdr3_nt: TGTGCCAGCAGCCTAACTCCGGGACAGGGCCCTTATGGCTACACCTTC; clone_size: .; v_call: TRBV5-6; j_call: TRBJ1-2; d_call: TRBD1